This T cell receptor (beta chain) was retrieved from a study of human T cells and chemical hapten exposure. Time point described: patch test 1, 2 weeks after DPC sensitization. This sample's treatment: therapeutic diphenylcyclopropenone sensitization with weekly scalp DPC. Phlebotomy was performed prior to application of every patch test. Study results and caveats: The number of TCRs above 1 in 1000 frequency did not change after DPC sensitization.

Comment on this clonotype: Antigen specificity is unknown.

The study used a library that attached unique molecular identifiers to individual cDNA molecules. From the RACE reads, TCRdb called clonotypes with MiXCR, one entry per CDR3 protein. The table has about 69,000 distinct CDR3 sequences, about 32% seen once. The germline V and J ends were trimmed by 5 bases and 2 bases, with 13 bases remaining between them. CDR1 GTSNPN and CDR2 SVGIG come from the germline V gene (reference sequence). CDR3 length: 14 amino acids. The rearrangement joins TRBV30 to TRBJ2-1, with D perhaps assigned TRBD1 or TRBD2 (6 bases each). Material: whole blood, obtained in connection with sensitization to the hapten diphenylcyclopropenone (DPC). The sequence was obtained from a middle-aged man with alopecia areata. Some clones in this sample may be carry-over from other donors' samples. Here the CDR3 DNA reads TGTGCCTGGGGAAGGGGGGCAGCCTACAATGAGCAGTTCTTC. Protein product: CAWGRGAAYNEQFF.